These 12 T cell receptor beta chains share one sample of origin, sequenced in a study of T cell repertoires in aging, cancer and after chemotherapy (dated by TCRdb to the late 2010s). TCR beta rearrangements were amplified from genomic DNA isolated from peripheral blood, not from sorted cells or RNA. Sequencing used an Illumina MiSeq. Using a mixed TRB-A/B primer pool, multiplex touch-down PCR amplified rearranged TRB sequences covering the V, D and J segments. TCRdb reprocessing: public reads trimmed at Q25 with fastp, clones called with MiXCR, in-frame beta chains kept. Each entry merges the rows of one CDR3 protein and shows their most common DNA and genes. The sample includes over 1,500 distinct CDR3 sequences, with 15% to 20% observed a single time. The leading ten clones occupy 25% to 35% of the sample. The sequencing input was blood. These receptors all stem from a human donor with a solid tumor.

The CDR3 DNA reads TGTGCCTCTATGGTATACGAGCAGTACTTC. It translates to CASMVYEQYF. This rearrangement joins TRBV12-3 or TRBV12-4 to TRBJ2-7; D uncertain. V was pared by 11 bases and J by 4 bases, with 9 bases between. This CDR3 has 10 amino acids.

This clonotype has a handful of counts. CDR3: CASSFDRGGTEAFF. As DNA, the CDR3 is TGTGCCAGCAGCTTTGACAGGGGGGGCACTGAAGCTTTCTTT. The genes are TRBV11-2 and TRBJ1-1; 9 nucleotides match TRBD1. The CDR3 is 14 amino acids. After removal of 3 bases from V and 4 bases from J, the junction contained 3 bases not matched to a gene. Germline V gene data show CDR1 as SGHAT and CDR2 as FQNNGV. The variable domain in full, with the rest retrieved from reference TRBV11-2 and TRBJ1-1, is EAGVAQSPRYKIIEKRQSVAFWCNPISGHATLYWYQQILGQGPKLLIQFQNNGVVDDSQLPKDRFSAERLKGVDSTLKIQPAKLEDSAVYLCASSFDRGGTEAFFGQGTRLTVV.

Judged by abundance, this clonotype is medium-sized (0.01 to 0.1%). V usage is TRBV6-5 and J usage is TRBJ1-5; no firm D call. The CDR3 has 15 residues. V was clipped by 2 bases and J by 0 bases, with 8 bases between them. Germline V CDR1 and CDR2: MNHEY, SVGAGI. CDR3 sequence: CASSYTQYSNQPQHF. In DNA form, the CDR3 reads TGTGCCAGCAGTTACACACAGTATAGCAATCAGCCCCAGCATTTT.

Within the sample, this clonotype is medium-sized (0.01 to 0.1%). The rearrangement uses TRBV27 and TRBJ1-5; D not resolved. CDR3 length: 14 residues. Germline CDR1 is MNHEY and CDR2 is SMNVEV (reference sequence). Trimming cost V 8 bases and J 9 bases, with 20 bases left between them. CDR3 region: CASGHRGDVTPQHF. CDR3 in DNA: TGTGCCAGCGGCCACCGTGGTGACGTGACGCCCCAGCATTTT.

The chain combines TRBV20-1 with TRBJ1-1; maybe TRBD1 (5 bases). Germline CDR1 DFQATT, CDR2 SNEGSKA (reference sequence). The length of the CDR3 is 15 residues. Trimming took off 0 bases at V and 3 bases at J, with 14 bases between the two ends. The CDR3 here is CSARDPNRGDTEAFF. DNA for the CDR3: TGCAGTGCTAGAGACCCTAATAGGGGAGACACTGAAGCTTTCTTT.

This clonotype is categorized as medium-sized (0.01 to 0.1%). V usage is TRBV20-1 and J usage is TRBJ2-4; 10 bases fit TRBD1. The V gene's germline CDR1 is DFQATT and CDR2 SNEGSKA (reference sequence). There are 17 residues in the CDR3. Trimming removed 6 bases from V and 0 bases from J; junction bases left unmatched: 11. The CDR3 sequence: CSATDRGRTLAKNIQYF. Written as DNA, the CDR3 is TGCAGTGCAACAGACAGGGGGCGGACTCTAGCCAAAAACATTCAGTACTTC.

The V call is TRBV24-1, the J call TRBJ1-1; TRBD1 is a possible D gene (5 bases). V dropped 1 base and J dropped 3 bases, with 11 bases sitting between them. The CDR3 consists of 15 residues. Germline CDR1 KGHDR, CDR2 SFDVKD. In nucleotides, the CDR3 is TGTGCCACCAGTGATTTAAGACAGCCCGACACTGAAGCTTTCTTT. Amino acids: CATSDLRQPDTEAFF.

This clonotype is large (0.1 to 1%) by share. The V call is TRBV5-6, the J call TRBJ2-1; no definite D call. CDR3 size: 12 residues. Germline CDR1 SGHDT, CDR2 YYEEEE. V gave up 0 bases and J gave up 6 bases, with 4 bases separating them. The DNA of the CDR3 is TGTGCCAGCAGCTTGGTCGTCAATGAGCAGTTCTTC. Protein product: CASSLVVNEQFF.

CDR3 in DNA: TGTGCCAGCACCGGCTCCGGGCTCTACACCGGGGAGCTGTTTTTT. It translates to CASTGSGLYTGELFF. This rearrangement joins TRBV2 to TRBJ2-2; D gene ambiguous. CDR1 SNHLY and CDR2 FYNNEI come from the germline V gene. V lost 7 bases to trimming and J lost 3 bases, with 15 bases between them. The CDR3 is 15 amino acids.

Judged by abundance, this clonotype is medium-sized. The chain recombines TRBV6-2 or TRBV6-3 with TRBJ1-5; possibly TRBD1 for D (5 bases). The CDR3 runs 17 residues. V gave up 3 bases and J gave up 3 bases, with 18 bases separating them. CDR1 and CDR2 from the germline V gene are MNHEY and SVGEGT. The CDR3 region is CASSYTGVMSINQPQHF. The DNA for the CDR3 is TGTGCCAGCAGTTATACGGGGGTAATGTCAATCAATCAGCCCCAGCATTTT.

The rearrangement uses TRBV7-9 and TRBJ1-1; perhaps TRBD1 as D (5 bases). V lost 3 bases and J 5 bases, leaving 10 bases between the germline ends. CDR1 and CDR2 (germline): SEHNR, FQNEAQ (reference sequence). This CDR3 spans 13 amino acids. Here the CDR3 DNA reads TGTGCCAGCAGCTTTGGGGCGGGAACTGAAGCTTTCTTT. This encodes CASSFGAGTEAFF.

By share, this clonotype counts as medium-sized. The chain has TRBV6-1 and TRBJ2-1; TRBD2 aligns across 13 bases. The germline V gene encodes CDR1 MNHNS and CDR2 SASEGT. V shed 7 bases and J 8 bases; nucleotides not matched to a gene: 8. The CDR3 is made up of 15 amino acids. The CDR3 DNA is TGTGCCAGCAACCCACTAGCGGGGGGGCCCCATGAGCAGTTCTTC. Protein product: CASNPLAGGPHEQFF.